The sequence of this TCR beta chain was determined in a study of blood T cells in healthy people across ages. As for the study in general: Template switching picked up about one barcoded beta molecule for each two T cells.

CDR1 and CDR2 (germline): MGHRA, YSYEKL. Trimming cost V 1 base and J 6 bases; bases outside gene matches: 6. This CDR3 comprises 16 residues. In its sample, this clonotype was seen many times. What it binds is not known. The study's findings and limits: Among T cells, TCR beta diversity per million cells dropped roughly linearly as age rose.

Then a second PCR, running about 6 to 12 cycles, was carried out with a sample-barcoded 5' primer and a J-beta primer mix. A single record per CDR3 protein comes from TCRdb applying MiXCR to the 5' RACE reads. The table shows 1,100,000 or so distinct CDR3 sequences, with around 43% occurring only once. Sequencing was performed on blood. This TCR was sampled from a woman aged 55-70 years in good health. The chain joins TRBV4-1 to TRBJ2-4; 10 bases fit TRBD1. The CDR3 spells CASSQAVGQGRNIQYF. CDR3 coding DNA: TGCGCCAGCAGCCAAGCCGTGGGACAGGGGCGAAACATTCAGTACTTC.